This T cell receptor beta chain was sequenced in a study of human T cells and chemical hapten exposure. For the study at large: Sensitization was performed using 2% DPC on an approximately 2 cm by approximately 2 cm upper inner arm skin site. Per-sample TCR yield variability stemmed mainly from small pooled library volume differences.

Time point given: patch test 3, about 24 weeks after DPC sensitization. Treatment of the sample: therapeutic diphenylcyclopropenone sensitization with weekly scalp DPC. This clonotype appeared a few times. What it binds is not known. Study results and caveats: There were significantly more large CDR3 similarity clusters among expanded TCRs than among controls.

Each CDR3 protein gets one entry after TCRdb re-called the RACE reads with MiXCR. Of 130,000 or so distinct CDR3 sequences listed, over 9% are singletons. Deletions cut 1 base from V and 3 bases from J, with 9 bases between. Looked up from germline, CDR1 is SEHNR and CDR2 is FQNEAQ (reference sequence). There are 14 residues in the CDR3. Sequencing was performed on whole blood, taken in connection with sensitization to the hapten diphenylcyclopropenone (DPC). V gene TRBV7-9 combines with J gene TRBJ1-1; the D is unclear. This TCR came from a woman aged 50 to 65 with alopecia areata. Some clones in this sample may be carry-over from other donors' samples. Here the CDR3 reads CASSLGGAHTEAFF. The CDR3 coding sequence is TGTGCCAGCAGCTTAGGGGGAGCGCACACTGAAGCTTTCTTT. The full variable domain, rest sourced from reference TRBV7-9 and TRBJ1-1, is DTGVSQNPRHKITKRGQNVTFRCDPISEHNRLYWYRQTLGQGPEFLTYFQNEAQLEKSRLLSDRFSAERPKGSFSTLEIQRTEQGDSAMYLCASSLGGAHTEAFFGQGTRLTVV.